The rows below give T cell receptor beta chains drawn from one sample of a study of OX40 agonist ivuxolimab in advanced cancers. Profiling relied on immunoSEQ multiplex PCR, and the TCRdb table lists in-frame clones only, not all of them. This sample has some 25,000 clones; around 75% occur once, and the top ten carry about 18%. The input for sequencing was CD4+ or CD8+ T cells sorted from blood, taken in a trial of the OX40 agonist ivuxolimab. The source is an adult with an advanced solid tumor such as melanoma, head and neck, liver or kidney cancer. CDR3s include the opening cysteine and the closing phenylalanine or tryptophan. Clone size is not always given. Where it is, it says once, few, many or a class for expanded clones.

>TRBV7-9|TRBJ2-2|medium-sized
CASSLAGRGRDTGELFF
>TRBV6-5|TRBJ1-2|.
CASSRDSSNYGYTF
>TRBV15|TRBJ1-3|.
CATWDGDSGNTIYF
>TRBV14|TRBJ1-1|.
CASSQVTGVLNTEAFF
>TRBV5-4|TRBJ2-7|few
CASSGDRGVYEQYF
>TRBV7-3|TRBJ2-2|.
CASSAGTSGANTGELFF
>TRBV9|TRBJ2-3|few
CASSLGTGTQYF
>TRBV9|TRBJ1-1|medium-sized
CASSPGQKMNTEAFF
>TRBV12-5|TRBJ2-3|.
CASGFFPGQARTDTQYF
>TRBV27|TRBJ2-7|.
CASRGGSYEQYF
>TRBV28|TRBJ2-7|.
CASSFEAGRGLGEQYF
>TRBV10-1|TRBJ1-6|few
CASSRHRVTNSPLHF
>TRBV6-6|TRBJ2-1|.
CASSYSDRANEQFF
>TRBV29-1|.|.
CSVSHGGGLSPLHF
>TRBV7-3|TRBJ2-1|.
CASSLTGGGYNEQFF
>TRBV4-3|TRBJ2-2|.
CASSHGGQGAFANTGELFF
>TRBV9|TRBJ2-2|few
CARSGGGGDLDTGELFF
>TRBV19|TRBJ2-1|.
CASSMKIQGLGEQFF
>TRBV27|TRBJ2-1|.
CASSLAGQVYNEQFF
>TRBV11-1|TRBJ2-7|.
CASSSVAGGYEQYF
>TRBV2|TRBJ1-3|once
CASKGGAGRNTIYF
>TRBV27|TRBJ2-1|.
CASSLPRRAGGANEQFF
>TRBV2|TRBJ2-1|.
CASSGTDYNEQFF
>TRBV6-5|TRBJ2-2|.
CASSYSSGVVRELFF
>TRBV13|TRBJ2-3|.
CASSFGVGSTQYF
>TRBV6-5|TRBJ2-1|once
CASSPLAGNEQFF
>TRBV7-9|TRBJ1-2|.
CASSSTGHTADGYTF
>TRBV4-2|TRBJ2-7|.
CASSQGWTDTYEQYF
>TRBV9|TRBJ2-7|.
CASSVGTGEVQYF
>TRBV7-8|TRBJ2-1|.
CASHLWAGTTYNEQFF
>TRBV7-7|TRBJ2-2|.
CASSLGTGYLTGELFF
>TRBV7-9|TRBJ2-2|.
CASSLELTGELFF
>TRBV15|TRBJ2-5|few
CATSRDLADLLYQETQYF
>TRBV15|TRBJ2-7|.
CATSSRLSLGEQYF
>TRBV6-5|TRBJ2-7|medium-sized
CASSLQRGPTREQYF
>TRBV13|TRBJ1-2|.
CASSLGRGKGDGYTF
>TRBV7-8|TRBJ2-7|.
CATGQVAYEQYF
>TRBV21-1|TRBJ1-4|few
CASSKENSAPITQHLVYGNEKLFF
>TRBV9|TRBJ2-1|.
CASSVAGSGEQFF
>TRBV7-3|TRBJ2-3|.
CASSPLAVATDTQYF
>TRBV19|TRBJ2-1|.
CASSISAGTYNEQFF
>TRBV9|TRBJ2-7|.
CASSADPYEQYF
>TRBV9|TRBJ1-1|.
CASSVDGGRAANTEAFF
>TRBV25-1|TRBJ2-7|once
CASSGAGGTYEQYF
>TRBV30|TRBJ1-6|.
CAWRDSNYNSPLHF
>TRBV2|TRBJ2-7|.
CASSDRSGQYF
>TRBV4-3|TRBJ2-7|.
CASSQTAPGEQYF